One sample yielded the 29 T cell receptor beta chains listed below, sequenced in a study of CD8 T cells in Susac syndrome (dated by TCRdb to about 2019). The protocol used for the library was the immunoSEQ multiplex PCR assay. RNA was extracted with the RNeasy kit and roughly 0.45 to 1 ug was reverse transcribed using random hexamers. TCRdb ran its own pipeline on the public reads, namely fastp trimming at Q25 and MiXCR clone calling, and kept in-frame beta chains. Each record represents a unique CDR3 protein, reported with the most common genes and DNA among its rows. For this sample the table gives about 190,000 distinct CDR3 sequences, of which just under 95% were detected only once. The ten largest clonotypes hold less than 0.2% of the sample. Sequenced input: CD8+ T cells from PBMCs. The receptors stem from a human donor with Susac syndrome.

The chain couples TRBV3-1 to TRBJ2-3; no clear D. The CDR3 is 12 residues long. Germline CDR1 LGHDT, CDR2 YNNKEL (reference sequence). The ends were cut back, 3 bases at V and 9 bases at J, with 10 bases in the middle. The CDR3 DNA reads TGTGCCAGCAGCCAGGTCAAGTCGACGCAGTATTTT. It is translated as CASSQVKSTQYF.

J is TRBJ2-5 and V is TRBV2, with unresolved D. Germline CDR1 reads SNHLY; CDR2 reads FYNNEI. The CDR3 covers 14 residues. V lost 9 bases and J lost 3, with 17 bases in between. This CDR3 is CARKHLGLKETQYF. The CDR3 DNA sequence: TGTGCCAGGAAACACCTGGGCCTGAAAGAGACCCAGTACTTC.

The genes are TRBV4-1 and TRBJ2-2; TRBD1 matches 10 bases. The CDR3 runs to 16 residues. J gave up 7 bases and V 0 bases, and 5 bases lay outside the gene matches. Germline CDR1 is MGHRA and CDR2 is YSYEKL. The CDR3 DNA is TGCGCCAGCAGCCAAGATCGACAGGGGGCGGGCGGGGAGCTGTTTTTT. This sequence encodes CASSQDRQGAGGELFF.

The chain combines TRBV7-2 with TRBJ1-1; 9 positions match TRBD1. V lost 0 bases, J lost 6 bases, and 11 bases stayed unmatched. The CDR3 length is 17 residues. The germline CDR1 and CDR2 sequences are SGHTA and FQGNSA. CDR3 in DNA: TGTGCCAGCAGCTTAGCAAGGACAGGGGCCTTCGTGGCTGAAGCTTTCTTT. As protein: CASSLARTGAFVAEAFF.

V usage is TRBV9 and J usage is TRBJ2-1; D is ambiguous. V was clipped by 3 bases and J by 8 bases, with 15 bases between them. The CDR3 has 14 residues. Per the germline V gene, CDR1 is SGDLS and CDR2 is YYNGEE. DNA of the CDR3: TGTGCCAGCAGCGAGGAAGCCCGCGACGATGAGCAGTTCTTC. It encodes CASSEEARDDEQFF.

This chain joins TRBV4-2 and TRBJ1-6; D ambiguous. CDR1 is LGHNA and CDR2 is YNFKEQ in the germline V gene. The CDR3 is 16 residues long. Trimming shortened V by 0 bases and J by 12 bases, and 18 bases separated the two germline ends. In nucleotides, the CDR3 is TGTGCCAGCAGCCAAGAGGGTCAGTCCCTTACGGGACCCCTCCACTTT. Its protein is CASSQEGQSLTGPLHF.

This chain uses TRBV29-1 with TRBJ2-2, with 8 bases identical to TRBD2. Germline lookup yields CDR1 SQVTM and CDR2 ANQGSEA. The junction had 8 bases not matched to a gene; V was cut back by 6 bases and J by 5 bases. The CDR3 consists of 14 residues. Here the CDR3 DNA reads TGCAGCGTCCCCGGATCTAGCGGGACCGGGGAGCTGTTTTTT. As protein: CSVPGSSGTGELFF.

Here the CDR3 reads CASSLALLEGVAYNEQFF. The CDR3 coding sequence is TGTGCCAGCAGCTTAGCGTTGTTAGAGGGAGTTGCTTACAATGAGCAGTTCTTC. The J gene is TRBJ2-1, the V gene TRBV7-9, with D perhaps matching TRBD2 (5 bases). The CDR3 totals 18 residues. CDR1 and CDR2 (germline): SEHNR, FQNEAQ (reference sequence). V shed 0 bases and J shed 4 bases, with 19 bases lying between them.

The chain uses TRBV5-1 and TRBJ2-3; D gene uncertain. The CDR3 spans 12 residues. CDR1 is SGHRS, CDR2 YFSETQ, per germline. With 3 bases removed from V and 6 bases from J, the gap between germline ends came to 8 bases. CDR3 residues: CASSSLSDTQYF. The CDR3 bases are TGCGCCAGCAGCTCGCTCTCGGATACGCAGTATTTT.

Here the CDR3 DNA reads TGTGCCAGCAGGACAGGGACTTTCGAGTACACTGAAGCTTTCTTT. Amino acid sequence: CASRTGTFEYTEAFF. The V call is TRBV25-1, the J call TRBJ1-1; 7 nucleotides align to TRBD1. Germline CDR1 MGHDK, CDR2 SYGVNS. V trimming: 6 bases; J trimming: 3 bases; junction bases outside the gene matches: 10. CDR3 length equals 15 residues.

CDR3 bases: TGTGCCAGCAGCGGGACAGGGGGCGGCTACGAGCAGTACTTC. This translates into CASSGTGGGYEQYF. This chain links TRBV9 with TRBJ2-7; 11 nucleotides line up with TRBD1. This CDR3 has 14 amino acids. Germline loops: CDR1 SGDLS, CDR2 YYNGEE. V shed 3 bases and J 3 bases; nucleotides not matched to a gene: 2.

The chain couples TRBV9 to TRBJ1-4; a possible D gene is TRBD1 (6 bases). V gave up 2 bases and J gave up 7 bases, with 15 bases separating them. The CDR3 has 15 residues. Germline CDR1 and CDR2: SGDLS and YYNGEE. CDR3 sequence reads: CASSVTGISSEKLFF. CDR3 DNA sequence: TGTGCCAGCAGCGTTACAGGGATCTCGTCTGAAAAACTGTTTTTT.

Written as DNA, the CDR3 is TGCAGCGTCGGGGGGGCCATGAATGAGCAGTTCTTC. This sequence encodes CSVGGAMNEQFF. This rearrangement joins TRBV29-1 to TRBJ2-1, with TRBD2 identical over 8 bases. CDR1 and CDR2 from the germline V gene are SQVTM and ANQGSEA. V was clipped by 6 bases and J by 7 bases; unmatched bases: 5. The CDR3 is made up of 12 amino acids.

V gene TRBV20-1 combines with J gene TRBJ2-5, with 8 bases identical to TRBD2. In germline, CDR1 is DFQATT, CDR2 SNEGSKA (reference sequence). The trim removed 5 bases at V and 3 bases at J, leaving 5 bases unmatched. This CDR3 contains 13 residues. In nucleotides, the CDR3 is TGCAGTGCTCCCGCGGGACTAGAAGAGACCCAGTACTTC. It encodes CSAPAGLEETQYF.

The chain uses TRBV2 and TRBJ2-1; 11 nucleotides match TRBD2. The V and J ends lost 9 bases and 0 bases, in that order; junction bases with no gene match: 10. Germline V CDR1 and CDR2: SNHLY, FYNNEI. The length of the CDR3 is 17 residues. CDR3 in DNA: TGTGCCAGTACCGGGACTAGCGGAGAGTACTCCTACAATGAGCAGTTCTTC. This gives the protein CASTGTSGEYSYNEQFF.

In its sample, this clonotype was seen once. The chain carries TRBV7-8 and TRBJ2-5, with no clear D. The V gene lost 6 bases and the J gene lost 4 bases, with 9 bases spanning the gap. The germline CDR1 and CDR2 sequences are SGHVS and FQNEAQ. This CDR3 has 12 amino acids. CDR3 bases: TGTGCCAGCAGTCTTTCCATAGAGACCCAGTACTTC. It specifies CASSLSIETQYF.

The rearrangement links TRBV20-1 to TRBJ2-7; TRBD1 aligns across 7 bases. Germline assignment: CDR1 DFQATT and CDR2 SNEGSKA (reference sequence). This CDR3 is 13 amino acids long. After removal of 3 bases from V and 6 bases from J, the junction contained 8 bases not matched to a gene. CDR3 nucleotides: TGCAGTGCTAGCGGGCAGGGGGTGGCCGAGCAGTACTTC. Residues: CSASGQGVAEQYF.

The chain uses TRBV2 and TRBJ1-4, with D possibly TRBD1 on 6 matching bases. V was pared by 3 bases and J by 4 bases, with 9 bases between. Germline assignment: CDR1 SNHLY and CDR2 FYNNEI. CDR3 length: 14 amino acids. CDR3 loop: CASSDGTRNEKLFF. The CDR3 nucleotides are TGTGCCAGCAGTGATGGGACACGTAATGAAAAACTGTTTTTT. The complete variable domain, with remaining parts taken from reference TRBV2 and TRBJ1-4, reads EPEVTQTPSHQVTQMGQEVILRCVPISNHLYFYWYRQILGQKVEFLVSFYNNEISEKSEIFDDQFSVERPDGSNFTLKIRSTKLEDSAMYFCASSDGTRNEKLFFGSGTQLSVL.

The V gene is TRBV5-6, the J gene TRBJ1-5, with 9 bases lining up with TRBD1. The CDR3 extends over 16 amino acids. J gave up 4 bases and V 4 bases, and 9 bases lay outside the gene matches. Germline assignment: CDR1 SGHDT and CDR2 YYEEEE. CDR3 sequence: CASSSYRGPGNQPQHF. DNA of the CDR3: TGTGCCAGCAGCAGTTACAGGGGGCCGGGGAATCAGCCCCAGCATTTT.

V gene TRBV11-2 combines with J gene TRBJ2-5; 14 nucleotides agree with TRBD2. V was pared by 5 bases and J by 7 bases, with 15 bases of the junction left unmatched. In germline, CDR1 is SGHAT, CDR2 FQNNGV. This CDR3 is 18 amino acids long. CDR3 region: CASSARTSGGLQRWTQYF. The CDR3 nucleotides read TGTGCCAGCAGCGCCCGGACTAGCGGGGGGCTTCAGAGGTGGACCCAGTACTTC.

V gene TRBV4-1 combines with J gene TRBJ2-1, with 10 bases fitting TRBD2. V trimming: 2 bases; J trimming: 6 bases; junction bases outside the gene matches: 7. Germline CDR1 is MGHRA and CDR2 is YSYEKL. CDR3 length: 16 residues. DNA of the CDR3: TGCGCCAGCAGCCAACCCTACCGGACTAGCGGCAATGAGCAGTTCTTC. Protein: CASSQPYRTSGNEQFF.

CDR3: CASSVRQGYGYTF. For the CDR3, the DNA is TGTGCCAGCAGCGTACGTCAAGGCTATGGCTACACCTTC. The rearrangement uses TRBV9 and TRBJ1-2; D remains unclear. Trimming shortened V by 1 base and J by 4 bases, and 8 bases separated the two germline ends. The germline gives CDR1 SGDLS, CDR2 YYNGEE. The CDR3 contains 13 residues.

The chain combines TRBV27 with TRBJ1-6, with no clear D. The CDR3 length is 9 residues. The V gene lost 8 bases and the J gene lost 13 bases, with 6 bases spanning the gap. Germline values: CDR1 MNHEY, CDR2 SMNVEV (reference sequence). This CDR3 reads CASGAPLHF. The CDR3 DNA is TGTGCCAGCGGTGCCCCCCTCCACTTT.

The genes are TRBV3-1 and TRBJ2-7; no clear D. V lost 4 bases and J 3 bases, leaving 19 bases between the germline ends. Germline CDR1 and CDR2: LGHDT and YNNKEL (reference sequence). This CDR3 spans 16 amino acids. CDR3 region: CASSRISNPSLYEQYF. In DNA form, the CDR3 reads TGTGCCAGCAGCCGAATTAGCAACCCGTCCCTCTACGAGCAGTACTTC.

The CDR3 DNA sequence: TGTGCCAGCAGTTTGGGGAGTGGAGGGAGAACTGAAGCTTTCTTT. This encodes CASSLGSGGRTEAFF. The chain uses TRBV12-3 or TRBV12-4 and TRBJ1-1; the D is unclear. The CDR3 is made up of 15 amino acids. V lost 3 bases to trimming and J lost 5 bases, with 16 bases between them.

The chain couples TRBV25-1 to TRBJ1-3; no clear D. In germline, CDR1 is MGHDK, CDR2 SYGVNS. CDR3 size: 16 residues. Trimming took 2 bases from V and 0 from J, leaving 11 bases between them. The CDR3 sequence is CASSEGSAGSGNTIYF. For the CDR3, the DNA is TGTGCCAGCAGTGAAGGGTCGGCAGGCTCTGGAAACACCATATATTTT.

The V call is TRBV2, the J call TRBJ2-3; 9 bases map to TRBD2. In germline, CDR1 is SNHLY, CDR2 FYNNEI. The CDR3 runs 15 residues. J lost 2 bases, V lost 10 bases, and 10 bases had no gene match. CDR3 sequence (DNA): TGTGCCAACCAACGACTAGCGGCCATCACAGATACGCAGTATTTT. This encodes CANQRLAAITDTQYF.

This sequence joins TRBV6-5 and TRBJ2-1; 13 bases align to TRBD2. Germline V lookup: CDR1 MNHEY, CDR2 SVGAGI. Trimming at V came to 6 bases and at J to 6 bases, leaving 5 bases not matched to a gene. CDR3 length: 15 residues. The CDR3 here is CASRLLAGGRNEQFF. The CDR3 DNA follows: TGTGCCAGCAGATTACTAGCGGGGGGGCGCAATGAGCAGTTCTTC.

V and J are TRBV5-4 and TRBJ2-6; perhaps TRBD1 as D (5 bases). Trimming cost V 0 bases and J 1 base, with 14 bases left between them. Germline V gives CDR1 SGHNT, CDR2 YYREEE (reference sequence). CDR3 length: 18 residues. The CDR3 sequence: CASSLGQLVVSGANVLTF. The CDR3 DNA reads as TGTGCCAGCAGCTTGGGACAGCTAGTTGTGTCTGGGGCCAACGTCCTGACTTTC.